This T cell receptor (beta chain) was observed in a study of blood T cell repertoires in COVID-19. Whole-study context: The United States, Italy and Spain were the sources of the acute and convalescent COVID-19 samples. Sample material is recorded as cDNA or gDNA derived from T cells, B-cell-depleted T cells, or PBMCs.

The CDR3 is 15 residues long. In germline, CDR1 is SGHRS, CDR2 YFSETQ. V was clipped by 4 bases and J by 3 bases; unmatched bases: 9. Original handling: How many nucleated cells were present was estimated from reference gene primer amplification. The table came from immunoSEQ multiplex PCR; TCRdb's copy has only in-frame clones and leaves some out. V and J calls and clone size are those listed in that table; D and trimming were worked out from the DNA. The data hold 150,000 to 200,000 clones, with 90% observed a single time. The genes are TRBV5-1 and TRBJ2-7; 8 bases line up with TRBD1. This receptor was taken from a man over 45 with acute or convalescent COVID-19. Sequencing input: peripheral blood. The CDR3 nucleotides are TGCGCCAGCAGCCTGTGGACAGGGAAAGACTACGAGCAGTACGTC. It codes for CASSLWTGKDYEQYV.